These T cell receptor beta chains were read from a single sample in a study of early stage breast cancer tumors. Profiled with immunoSEQ multiplex PCR; TCRdb holds only in-frame clones, not every one. The sample has 25,000 to 35,000 clones; almost 85% are singletons. Sample: blood. The receptors derive from a person aged 45 to 60 with breast cancer. Each CDR3 is given with its conserved first and last residue. The D gene is left open where the match is weak. The size of a clone is reported for some rows only, either as once, few or many, or as a class for expanded clones.

TRBJ1-1 . TRBD1 TRBV28 TGTGCCAGCAGTCCGCCTACAGGGGCGTACGCTGAAGCTTTCTTT CASSPPTGAYAEAFF
TRBJ2-5 . . TRBV7-6 TGTGCCAGCAGCCCACTGGGCCCGAGACAAGAGACCCAGTACTTC CASSPLGPRQETQYF
TRBJ2-2 . TRBD2 TRBV27 TGTGCCAGCAGTTTCGGGGAGGGGCGGGAGGACACCGGGGAGCTGTTTTTT CASSFGEGREDTGELFF
TRBJ1-5 . . TRBV19 TGTGCCAGTAGTATATACAGCATTAGCAATCAGCCCCAGCATTTT CASSIYSISNQPQHF
TRBJ2-1 . TRBD2 TRBV6-4 TGTGCCAGCAGTGACTCCCCGGGGGTAGCGGGTGAGCAGTTCTTC CASSDSPGVAGEQFF
TRBJ2-5 . . TRBV14 TGTGCCAGCAGCCAACTAGGGGAGACCCAGTACTTC CASSQLGETQYF
TRBJ2-7 . . TRBV7-9 TGTGCCAGCACTCGGGGTGGGACCTACGAGCAGTACTTC CASTRGGTYEQYF
TRBJ2-3 . TRBD2 TRBV4-3 TGCGCCAGCAGCAAACCGGGACTAGCGGGAGGTCCTCGAAGCACAGATACGCAGTATTTT CASSKPGLAGGPRSTDTQYF
TRBJ2-1 . . TRBV6-1 TGTGCCATTTCAGAGAGAAGCTCCTACAATGAGCAGTTCTTC CAISERSSYNEQFF
TRBJ2-5 . . TRBV7-2 TGTGCCAGCAGCTTAGCCCTGGGGGAAGAGACCCAGTACTTC CASSLALGEETQYF
TRBJ2-7 . TRBD1 TRBV2 TGTGCCAGCACCAGACAGGGCCTGTTCGAGCAGTACTTC CASTRQGLFEQYF
TRBJ2-5 . . TRBV5-6 TGTGCCAGCAGCTTGGGCAGCCAAGAGACCCAGTACTTC CASSLGSQETQYF
TRBJ2-3 . . TRBV4-3 TGCGCCAGCAGCCAAGAAGCAGATACGCAGTATTTT CASSQEADTQYF
TRBJ1-5 . . TRBV6-1 TGTGCCAGCAGTGAAGCTCAGGGACCAGAGGGATTTTATCAGCCCCAGCATTTT CASSEAQGPEGFYQPQHF
TRBJ1-1 . . TRBV21-1 TGTGCCAGCAGCAAGTCTAACACTGAAGCTTTCTTT CASSKSNTEAFF
TRBJ1-3 . . TRBV7-6 TGTGCCAGCAGCTTGTTCAGTAAAGCCTCTGGAAACACCATATATTTT CASSLFSKASGNTIYF
TRBJ2-2 few . TRBV29-1 TGCAGCGTTGATCCGGGCGGGGAGCTGTTTTTT CSVDPGGELFF
TRBJ2-4 . . TRBV28 TGTGCCAGCATCTCCCCAGGGCTAAACATTCAGTACTTC CASISPGLNIQYF
TRBJ2-3 . . TRBV9 TGTGCCAGCGGCGGCCATGTCACAGATACGCAGTATTTT CASGGHVTDTQYF
TRBJ1-2 . . TRBV7-9 TGTGCCAGCAGCCACGCCGTCAGGTTTGGTGGCTACACCTTC CASSHAVRFGGYTF
TRBJ2-7 few . TRBV28 TGTGCCAGCAGTTTTGGGCGGAACGAGCAGTACTTC CASSFGRNEQYF
TRBJ1-4 few . TRBV30 TGTGCCTGGGGGTTAACTAATGAAAAACTGTTTTTT CAWGLTNEKLFF
TRBJ1-6 . . TRBV28 TGTGCCAGCAGTTTACAGTCTTGGGGTTCCTATAATTCACCCCTCCACTTT CASSLQSWGSYNSPLHF
TRBJ1-1 . . TRBV18 TGTGCCAGCGTTGAGGGCCAGGCGGACACTGAAGCTTTCTTT CASVEGQADTEAFF
TRBJ2-5 . . TRBV2 TGTGCCAGCAGTGAATTTGGGCAGCCGTACCAAGAGACCCAGTACTTC CASSEFGQPYQETQYF
TRBJ2-7 . . TRBV27 TGTGCCAGCAGTTTAACAGCAGCCTACGAGCAGTACTTC CASSLTAAYEQYF
TRBJ2-1 . . TRBV5-1 TGCGCCAGCGCTTCACAGGTGGATTTCCCCAATGAGCAGTTCTTC CASASQVDFPNEQFF
TRBJ2-2 . . TRBV11-2 TGTGCCAGCAGTCGGGCTTTCAGAAAGAACACCGGGGAGCTGTTTTTT CASSRAFRKNTGELFF
TRBJ2-2 . TRBD1 TRBV18 TGTGCCAGCTCACCGCTTGCTGGGACAGCGAACACCGGGGAGCTGTTTTTT CASSPLAGTANTGELFF
TRBJ2-5 . TRBD2 TRBV5-6 TGTGCCAGCAGCCGGGTAGCGGGAAACCAAGAGACCCAGTACTTC CASSRVAGNQETQYF
TRBJ2-7 once TRBD2 TRBV5-1 TGCGCCAGCAGCTTGGAAGGACTAGCGGGAGGTTCGAGCGAGCAGTACTTC CASSLEGLAGGSSEQYF
TRBJ2-1 once TRBD2 TRBV7-2 TGTGCCAGCAGCTTAGGCGGGGGCTCCTACAATGAGCAGTTCTTC CASSLGGGSYNEQFF
TRBJ1-1 . TRBD1 TRBV5-4 TGTGCCAGCAGCCGGGGGACAGGGTATTATCAAGGTGAAGCTTTCTTT CASSRGTGYYQGEAFF
TRBJ2-1 . TRBD1 TRBV5-6 TGTGCCAGCAGCTTCGTGTCCGGGACAGGGTTAAATGAGCAGTTCTTC CASSFVSGTGLNEQFF
TRBJ2-7 . . TRBV7-9 TGTGCCAGCAGCTTAGAGGGGGGGCCCCAGTACTTC CASSLEGGPQYF
TRBJ1-2 . TRBD1 TRBV2 TGTGCCAGCAGTGAAGTGGGGGGACAGATCTATGGCTACACCTTC CASSEVGGQIYGYTF
TRBJ2-7 . . TRBV5-6 TGTGCCAGCAGCTTGGGGTGGAGGGTCTACGAGCAGTACTTC CASSLGWRVYEQYF
TRBJ1-2 . . TRBV7-9 TGTGCCAGCAGCTCCGTGGGGGATGGCTACACCTTC CASSSVGDGYTF
TRBJ2-3 . TRBD2 TRBV6-1 TGTGCCAGCATAGAACTAGCGGGGGGTGGAAATACGCAGTATTTT CASIELAGGGNTQYF
TRBJ2-3 once . TRBV9 TGTGCCAGCAGCGTAGGAGCGTGGGAGGAGGCAGATACGCAGTATTTT CASSVGAWEEADTQYF
TRBJ2-3 . . TRBV9 TGTGCCAGCAACGCCTTCTCAGATACGCAGTATTTT CASNAFSDTQYF
TRBJ1-2 once . TRBV27 TGTGCCAGCAGTTATGGTACAGGACTCTATGGCTACACCTTC CASSYGTGLYGYTF
TRBJ1-2 . TRBD1 TRBV9 TGTGCCAGCAGCGTAGCTAAGGGGACAGTCCCGACCTATGGCTACACCTTC CASSVAKGTVPTYGYTF
TRBJ1-1 . TRBD1 TRBV19 TGTGCCAGTAGTGTACCGGGACAGGGGAACACTGAAGCTTTCTTT CASSVPGQGNTEAFF
TRBJ1-4 few . TRBV4-2 TGTGCCAGCAGCCAAGGGAGGGGTAAAGGTGAAAAACTGTTTTTT CASSQGRGKGEKLFF
TRBJ2-7 . TRBD1 TRBV5-1 TGCGCCAGCAGCTCCCGGTTAAGGACACAGGGGGCATCCTACGAGCAGTACTTC CASSSRLRTQGASYEQYF
TRBJ2-7 . TRBD1 TRBV23-1 TGCGCCAGCAGTCCTTCGGAACAGGGGGCAGGCTACGAGCAGTACTTC CASSPSEQGAGYEQYF
TRBJ2-7 . TRBD1 TRBV30 TGTGCCTGGCAGGGGGCCTACGAGCAGTACTTC CAWQGAYEQYF
TRBJ2-1 . TRBD2 TRBV2 TGTGCCAGCACGGGTGGGACTAGCGGGGGTAATGAGCAGTTCTTC CASTGGTSGGNEQFF
TRBJ1-2 . . TRBV27 TGTGCCAGCAGTTTCTATATAGGGGAGGTCAACTATGGCTACACCTTC CASSFYIGEVNYGYTF
TRBJ1-1 . . TRBV4-1 TGCGCCAGCAGCCTGGGGACGCTGAACACTGAAGCTTTCTTT CASSLGTLNTEAFF
TRBJ2-3 . . TRBV25-1 TGTGCCAGCAGTGAGGGCCGAACCACAGATACGCAGTATTTT CASSEGRTTDTQYF
TRBJ2-1 . TRBD2 TRBV9 TGTGCCAGCAGCGTGGAGACTAGCGGCTACAATGAGCAGTTCTTC CASSVETSGYNEQFF
TRBJ2-1 . TRBD2 TRBV19 TGTGCCAGTAGCCCAAGACTAGCGGGGGTAAATGAGCAGTTCTTC CASSPRLAGVNEQFF
TRBJ1-1 few . TRBV18 TGTGCCAGCTCACCTCTCAGCGGCACTGAAGCTTTCTTT CASSPLSGTEAFF
TRBJ1-1 once . TRBV11-1 TGTGCCAGCAGCCTAGGTGGACTGAGGAACACTGAAGCTTTCTTT CASSLGGLRNTEAFF
TRBJ2-5 . . TRBV18 TGTGCCAGCTCACCCCCCACAGGGCCAGAGACCCAGTACTTC CASSPPTGPETQYF
TRBJ2-7 . TRBD1 TRBV6-5 TGTGCCAGCAAGCAGGGGGCCGCCTACGAGCAGTACTTC CASKQGAAYEQYF
TRBJ1-4 . . TRBV7-9 TGTGCCAGCAGCTCCGGTGAAAAACTGTTTTTT CASSSGEKLFF